This entry features one TCR beta chain sequence. In this sample, this clonotype turned up a few times. Its antigen specificity is not known. Per-base quality was not reported, and no clone a single base away is much larger than it. To prepare the library, 5' RACE was applied. The run used an Illumina MiSeq. Using fastp at Q25 and MiXCR, TCRdb reprocessed the public reads and kept productive beta chains. Identical CDR3 proteins give one entry, which carries the most common genes and DNA. The sample includes some 69,000 distinct CDR3 sequences, with around 15% observed a single time. Together, the top ten hold approximately 4.7% of the sample. The record originates from a study of T cells of healthy individuals (dated by TCRdb to 2017 to 2018). From its cysteine to its phenylalanine, the CDR3 spans 14 amino acids. Only the CDR3 region is kept as DNA, spanning 42 bases read in frame from base 1. Based on the germline V gene, the CDR1 and CDR2 sequences are SGHRS and YFSETQ. The germline V end is reduced by 5 bases and the J end by 4 bases; junction bases left unmatched: 7.

The chain was built from TRBV5-1 and TRBJ2-5; 8 nucleotides in the junction match TRBD2. This receptor was identified in a human donor in good health. CDR3 reads: CASSSGTSIETQYF. The nucleotide sequence is given as TGCGCCAGCAGTTCCGGGACTAGTATAGAGACCCAGTACTTC.